This TCR beta chain was identified during a study of long-term antiretroviral therapy in people with HIV. Researchers report immunoSEQ v3.0 was run at survey level. Repertoires were generated with immunoSEQ multiplex PCR, while TCRdb's copy carries only in-frame clones and drops some. Of some 10,000 clones in the sample, approximately 75% were seen once. Per germline, CDR1 MGHRA and CDR2 YSYEKL. V lost 3 bases and J 3 bases, leaving 14 bases between the germline ends. There are 15 residues in the CDR3. The rearrangement links TRBV4-1 to TRBJ1-1; no definite D call. This TCR derives from a middle-aged man with HIV. The sequences come from unsorted PBMCs, collected 0.7 years after starting antiretroviral therapy. DNA for the CDR3: TGCGCCAGCAGCCAGGAGTACGCAGGTCACACTGAAGCTTTCTTT. It codes for CASSQEYAGHTEAFF.